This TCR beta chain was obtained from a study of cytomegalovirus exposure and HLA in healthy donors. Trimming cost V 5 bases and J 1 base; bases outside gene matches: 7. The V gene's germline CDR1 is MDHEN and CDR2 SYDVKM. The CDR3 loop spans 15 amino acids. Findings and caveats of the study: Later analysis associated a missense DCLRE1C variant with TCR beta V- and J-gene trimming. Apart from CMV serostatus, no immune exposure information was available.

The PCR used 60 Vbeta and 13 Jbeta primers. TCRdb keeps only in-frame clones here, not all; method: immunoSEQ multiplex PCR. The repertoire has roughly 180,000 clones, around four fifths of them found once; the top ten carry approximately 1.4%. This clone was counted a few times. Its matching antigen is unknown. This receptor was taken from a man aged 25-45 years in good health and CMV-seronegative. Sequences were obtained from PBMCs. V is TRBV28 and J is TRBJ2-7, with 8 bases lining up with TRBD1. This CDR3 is CASSPRQGRSYEQYF. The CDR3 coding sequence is TGTGCCAGCAGTCCTCGACAGGGGAGGTCCTACGAGCAGTACTTC.